The entry below gives a single T cell receptor (beta chain) sequence along with its context. This sample is part of a study of blood T cell repertoires in COVID-19. Study-wide context: From the United States, Italy and Spain came samples of acute and convalescent COVID-19. PBMCs, B-cell-depleted T cells, or T cells were the source of the cDNA or gDNA that made up the material.

Seattle participants joined during active infection and were tracked over time. Authors' data handling: Researchers report that nucleated cell counts were estimated from reference gene primer amplification. Clones were sequenced by immunoSEQ multiplex PCR, and TCRdb holds only the in-frame ones, with some missing. V, J and clone size derive from that table, while D and trimming were established from the DNA sequence. The table has 180,000 or so clones, 81% seen once. This clonotype was obtained from a woman over 75 with COVID-19, enrolled during active disease. The specimen sequenced was peripheral blood.

The CDR3 loop reads CASSPSGGRGEQYF. CDR3 DNA sequence: TGTGCCAGCTCACCCTCCGGAGGGCGAGGCGAGCAGTACTTC. This chain connects TRBV18 to TRBJ2-7, with D possibly being TRBD2 (6 bases). This CDR3 region has 14 residues. V lost 3 bases, J lost 6 bases, and 15 bases lay in between. CDR1 KGHSH and CDR2 LQKENI come from the germline V gene.